This T cell receptor (beta chain) was sequenced during a study of vaccination effects on CD4 cells after COVID-19. Study at large: They grew some 1.9 million PBMC in each well, adding around 10 IU/ml IL-2 and 7.5 to 10 ug/ml peptides.

V gave up 6 bases and J gave up 8 bases, with 19 bases separating them. The CDR3 is 14 residues long. The V gene's germline CDR1 is LNHDA and CDR2 SQIVND (reference sequence). This clone came up a few times. What it binds is unknown. Having been cultured for 10 days, the cells underwent CD4+ T cell isolation. Vaccine administered to participants consisted of two doses of either BNT162b2 or mRNA-1273. Generated by immunoSEQ multiplex PCR, the TCRdb table keeps only in-frame clones and is missing some. The sample holds tens of thousands of clones, around two thirds seen once. The chain combines TRBV19 with TRBJ1-2; D gene uncertain. The sequencing used CD4+ T cells from PBMCs cultured without peptide, collected after COVID-19 vaccination. This TCR was recovered from a human donor who received a COVID-19 vaccine. CDR3 in DNA: TGTGCCAGTAGCCCCTATCAAAGTGGCAGCGGCTACACCTTC. This translates into CASSPYQSGSGYTF.